This TCR beta chain came from a study of cytomegalovirus exposure and HLA in healthy donors. Whole-study findings and limits: HLA allele associations emerged for roughly 17,000 TCR beta sequences in a later analysis, at 0.05 false discovery rate. TCR sequences were mostly rare, though some public TCRs occurred in many donors.

Germline lookup yields CDR1 SGHRS and CDR2 YFSETQ. The CDR3 is made up of 18 amino acids. Trimming removed 1 base from V and 8 bases from J; junction bases left unmatched: 10. PCR employed 60 Vbeta and 13 Jbeta primers. Clones were read by immunoSEQ multiplex PCR, and TCRdb kept only the in-frame ones, dropping some. The sample records 180,000 or so clones, about three quarters being singletons. A note on this clone: Its cognate antigen is unknown.

Sequenced input: PBMCs. This sequence originates from a middle-aged man in good health and CMV-seropositive. The chain couples TRBV5-1 to TRBJ1-6, with 12 nucleotides matching TRBD1. Here the CDR3 reads CASSLRGQGAGVDSPLHF. The CDR3 DNA follows: TGCGCCAGCAGCTTGAGGGGACAGGGGGCAGGGGTAGATTCACCCCTCCACTTT.